The present T cell receptor beta chain was sequenced within a study of neurological immune-mediated disorders. Findings of the study overall: Phylogenetic grouping put 18 of 34 multiple sclerosis patients' repertoires into one related-CDR3 cluster, a possible signature. No sharing of CDR3 amino acid sequences was observed among expanded clones across subjects, suggesting private repertoires in all groups.

It was by 5'RACE with 10-nucleotide random UMIs that the cDNA was made. TCRdb reprocessed the 5' RACE reads with MiXCR, giving one entry per CDR3 protein. Of 80,000 to 100,000 distinct CDR3 sequences listed, approximately 4% are singletons. The unsorted libraries were made from 2 million PBMCs kept at -80 C. At least ten counts were recorded for this clonotype. Its cognate antigen is unknown. The CDR3 sequence is 17 residues long. Between the trimmed V and J ends, which lost 5 bases and 4 bases, there was a span of 21 bases. Germline CDR1 and CDR2: SEHNR and FQNEAQ (reference sequence). This TCR came from a woman in her fifties or sixties with multiple sclerosis. V is TRBV7-9 and J is TRBJ1-5, with D possibly being TRBD1 (6 bases). Sequenced sample: PBMCs. The CDR3 reads CASSPGGAGPGNQPQHF. In nucleotides, the CDR3 is TGTGCCAGCAGCCCTGGGGGGGCAGGCCCTGGGAATCAGCCCCAGCATTTT.